The following is a T cell receptor (beta chain) sequence with its context. There are a few counts of this clonotype. No antigen is known for it. No per-base quality is available; no much larger clone lies one base away. V trim: 2 bases; J trim: 6 bases; unmatched bases: 1. The CDR1 and CDR2 encoded by the germline V gene are SGHVS and FNYEAQ. Taken from cysteine to phenylalanine, the CDR3 has 12 residues. Only the CDR3 DNA stays, 36 bases, in frame from base 1. This sample's treatment or condition label indicates: in vitro stimulation with specific CMV peptide epitopes to enrich CMV-specific T cells. Sequencing was performed on an Illumina HiSeq 1500. TCRdb itself trimmed the public reads at Q25 with fastp, ran MiXCR and retained productive beta chains. Every entry covers one CDR3 protein and lists the most common genes and DNA from its rows. A total of some 560,000 distinct CDR3 sequences appear in this sample, 35% to 50% of them only once. The ten largest clones represent about 46% of the sample.

The sample comes from a study of T cell repertoires in cytomegalovirus infection (dated by TCRdb to the late 2010s). The study in broad terms: Recently identified HLA-C-restricted CMV epitopes, whose presentation resists viral immunomodulation, were targeted by peptide stimulations together with well-studied HLA-B-restricted epitopes. Because public TCR beta signatures pointed to carriage of CMV infection together with the matching HLA type, the HLA type of each donor mattered for the analysis. Study-wide conclusions, independent of this receptor: The ex vivo response was dominated by HLA-C-restricted CMV-specific TCR beta clonotypes, and the single most frequent clonotype in two of eight donors was supplied by these HLA-C-restricted clonotypes. Carriers of CMV infection plus the relevant HLA type were discriminated by the cumulative frequency of public TCR beta family members in the study cohort and in an independent approximately 340-donor cohort.

The rearrangement combines TRBV7-6 with TRBJ2-7, and 7 junction bases match TRBD2. Sequenced material: cultured PBMCs, taken from culture after CMV antigen stimulation. This TCR was sampled from a human donor in good health (CMV status not recorded). Some clones in this sample may be carry-over from other donors' samples. The CDR3 protein sequence reads: CASSLPGGEQYF. At the DNA level, the sequence is TGTGCCAGCAGCTTACCGGGAGGCGAGCAGTACTTC.